This TCR beta chain was recorded in a study of T-cell reconstitution after alpha-beta-depleted transplantation in children. The CDR3 extends over 14 amino acids. The V gene end was trimmed by 6 bases and the J gene end by 3 bases; junction bases not matched to a gene: 2. Germline CDR1 is LGHDT and CDR2 is YNNKEL (reference sequence). TCRbeta library construction was performed incorporating unique molecular identifiers. TCRdb independently ran MiXCR on the PCR reads; one entry per CDR3 protein. The table shows approximately 110,000 distinct CDR3 sequences, with approximately 22% occurring only once. The TCR was taken from a male patient aged 2 to 10 who had a stem cell transplant for chronic granulomatous disease, so the T cells may come from the graft donor. This sequence joins TRBV3-1 and TRBJ2-7; TRBD2 agrees at 13 bases. The starting material was PBMCs, mostly from graft donor cells, obtained 180 days after TCRalphabeta/CD19-depleted stem cell transplant. This CDR3 reads CASSRLAGGYEQYF. CDR3 bases: TGTGCCAGCAGTCGACTAGCGGGGGGCTACGAGCAGTACTTC.